This T cell receptor beta chain derives from a study of patients and donors after allogeneic stem cell transplantation. One entry per CDR3 protein, called by TCRdb with MiXCR from the RT-PCR reads. The sample consists of 45,000 to 65,000 distinct CDR3 sequences, less than 15% of them appearing once. V lost 9 bases and J lost 6, with 16 bases in between. This CDR3 region has 14 residues. CDR1 KGHDR and CDR2 SFDVKD come from the germline V gene. What was sequenced was blood, either unsorted or a sorted T cell fraction (not recorded which). This sequence was found in a human donor who was either an allogeneic HSCT recipient or a stem cell or donor lymphocyte infusion donor (not recorded which). It is not recorded whose cells these are; they may come from a transplant donor. This rearrangement joins TRBV24-1 to TRBJ1-4, with D possibly TRBD1 on 6 matching bases. The CDR3 DNA reads TGTGCCACCTCCGCGACAGGCCGGCATGAAAAACTGTTTTTT. Protein sequence: CATSATGRHEKLFF.